The 24 T cell receptor beta chains in this list originate from one sample, sequenced in a study of blood T cell repertoires in COVID-19. Only in-frame clones appear in the TCRdb table, and some are missing; sequencing was by immunoSEQ multiplex PCR. The table lists some 80,000 clones, roughly 90% of them singletons, with around 2.5% in the top ten. The material sequenced was peripheral blood. The receptors were sampled from a human donor in a cohort sampled during active COVID-19.

There are a few counts of this clone. The chain carries TRBV2 and TRBJ2-5; 9 bases match TRBD2. The germline gives CDR1 SNHLY, CDR2 FYNNEI. Trimming cost V 2 bases and J 3 bases; bases outside gene matches: 4. This CDR3 region has 15 residues. The CDR3 loop is CASSESPSGKETQYF. CDR3 coding DNA: TGTGCCAGCAGTGAAAGCCCTAGCGGGAAAGAGACCCAGTACTTC.

The table lists this clone with a few counts. V is TRBV13 and J is TRBJ1-6; perhaps TRBD1 as D (6 bases). This CDR3 is 16 amino acids long. Deletions cut 0 bases from V and 8 bases from J, with 14 bases between. The germline gives CDR1 PRHDT, CDR2 FYEKMQ (reference sequence). CDR3 loop: CASSLGRRAGDSPLHF. The CDR3 coding sequence is TGTGCCAGCAGCTTAGGCCGTAGGGCAGGGGATTCACCCCTCCACTTT.

This clone was counted once. This chain joins TRBV28 and TRBJ1-2; TRBD1 matches at 9 bases. Germline V gene data show CDR1 as MDHEN and CDR2 as SYDVKM. CDR3 size: 17 residues. The V segment lost 6 bases and the J segment 3 bases; nucleotides outside the gene matches: 14. CDR3 nucleotide sequence: TGTGCCAGCAGCCTAACCGGGACAGGGTCCGGCGACTATGGCTACACCTTC. Its protein product is CASSLTGTGSGDYGYTF.

The V and J genes are TRBV28 and TRBJ1-4; a weak D match, TRBD1 (6 bases). Trimming removed 2 bases from V and 7 bases from J, with 20 bases in between. CDR3 length: 17 amino acids. CDR1 MDHEN and CDR2 SYDVKM come from the germline V gene. In DNA, the CDR3 is TGTGCCAGCAGTTTACGTCCCCGGCGGGGGGCCGGTGAAAAACTGTTTTTT. Protein sequence: CASSLRPRRGAGEKLFF.

The rearrangement links TRBV19 to TRBJ2-1; D perhaps matches TRBD1 (6 bases). V was trimmed by 3 bases and J by 0 bases, leaving 12 bases between them. Germline V CDR1 and CDR2: LNHDA, SQIVND (reference sequence). The CDR3 contains 16 residues. CDR3 DNA sequence: TGTGCCAGTAGTATCAGGGGATATAGCTCCTACAATGAGCAGTTCTTC. It encodes CASSIRGYSSYNEQFF. Supplemented by reference TRBV19 and TRBJ2-1, the full variable domain reads DGGITQSPKYLFRKEGQNVTLSCEQNLNHDAMYWYRQDPGQGLRLIYYSQIVNDFQKGDIAEGYSVSREKKESFPLTVTSAQKNPTAFYLCASSIRGYSSYNEQFFGPGTRLTVL.

The chain couples TRBV5-1 to TRBJ1-4; 8 positions agree with TRBD1. This CDR3 spans 16 amino acids. Germline CDR1 SGHRS, CDR2 YFSETQ. V shed 4 bases, J shed 4 bases, and the junction held 9 bases outside the gene matches. The CDR3 loop reads CASSPTGTGLNEKLFF. CDR3 DNA sequence: TGCGCCAGCAGCCCGACGGGGACAGGCCTTAATGAAAAACTGTTTTTT.

This clone was detected only a few times. V usage is TRBV11-3 and J usage is TRBJ2-7; 9 bases map to TRBD2. The ends lost 5 bases at V and 4 bases at J; junction bases unmatched: 6. The CDR3 totals 14 residues. In germline, CDR1 is SGHNT, CDR2 YENEEA. The CDR3 nucleotides read TGTGCCAGCAGCCTAAATAGCGGGGGATACGAGCAGTACTTC. Protein product: CASSLNSGGYEQYF.

The rearrangement links TRBV7-2 to TRBJ1-1; maybe TRBD1 (5 bases). V dropped 1 base and J dropped 8 bases, with 17 bases sitting between them. CDR3 length: 15 amino acids. Germline CDR1 reads SGHTA; CDR2 reads FQGNSA. As DNA, the CDR3 is TGTGCCAGCAGCTTAGGCGACCAGGGCTTAGGGGAAGCTTTCTTT. Translated, it gives CASSLGDQGLGEAFF.

This chain links TRBV10-3 with TRBJ1-5, with D possibly TRBD1 on 5 matching bases. V was pared by 3 bases and J by 7 bases, with 16 bases between. Germline CDR1 reads ENHRY; CDR2 reads SYGVKD. This CDR3 has 15 amino acids. The CDR3 bases are TGTGCCATCAGTGATAGGCAGCTAAAGGGGCAGCCCCAGCATTTT. Translating it yields CAISDRQLKGQPQHF.

The genes are TRBV4-2 and TRBJ2-1; 8 nucleotides align to TRBD2. Germline V gene data show CDR1 as LGHNA and CDR2 as YNFKEQ. CDR3 length equals 15 residues. V dropped 5 bases and J dropped 6; count of bases not matched to a gene: 9. For the CDR3, the DNA is TGTGCCAGCAGCGGACCGGGACTAGAGATCAATGAGCAGTTCTTC. Translating gives CASSGPGLEINEQFF.

The chain is built from TRBV14 and TRBJ2-6; 15 bases are a match to TRBD2. This CDR3 has 20 amino acids. V gave up 4 bases and J gave up 2 bases; unmatched junction bases: 9. Germline V gene data show CDR1 as SGHDN and CDR2 as FVKESK. CDR3 residues: CASSPGTSGRRGPGANVLTF. The CDR3 DNA reads as TGTGCCAGCAGCCCCGGGACTAGCGGGAGGCGGGGGCCTGGGGCCAACGTCCTGACTTTC.

This clone was observed once. CDR3 loop: CASSPRTTTSAPTDTQYF. The CDR3 DNA reads TGTGCCAGCAGTCCTCGAACGACAACTAGCGCACCCACAGATACGCAGTATTTT. The rearrangement uses TRBV27 and TRBJ2-3; 7 positions agree with TRBD2. The CDR3 consists of 18 residues. Trimming at V came to 5 bases and at J to 2 bases, leaving 16 bases not matched to a gene. Germline CDR1 is MNHEY and CDR2 is SMNVEV (reference sequence).

This rearrangement joins TRBV4-3 to TRBJ2-1; D unclear. V dropped 1 base and J dropped 7 bases, with 8 bases sitting between them. The germline CDR1 and CDR2 sequences are LGHNA and YSLEER. The CDR3 length is 13 residues. This chain's CDR3 is CASSQAPYNEQFF. The CDR3 DNA is TGCGCCAGCAGCCAAGCTCCGTATAATGAGCAGTTCTTC.

The V and J genes are TRBV7-9 and TRBJ1-4; weak D call: TRBD1 (5 bases). The CDR3 is 11 amino acids. V was pared by 8 bases and J by 8 bases, with 9 bases between. Germline V gene lookup returns CDR1 SEHNR and CDR2 FQNEAQ (reference sequence). CDR3 amino acids: CASQGVEKLFF. The DNA of the CDR3 is TGTGCCAGCCAAGGGGTGGAAAAACTGTTTTTT.

This clone has a single count. The CDR3 DNA follows: TGTGCCAGCTCACCCGGGACAGCACAAGAGACCCAGTACTTC. This sequence encodes CASSPGTAQETQYF. The V gene is TRBV18, the J gene TRBJ2-5, with 7 bases matching TRBD1. Trimming removed 3 bases from V and 2 bases from J; junction bases left unmatched: 3. There are 14 residues in the CDR3. Per the germline V gene, CDR1 is KGHSH and CDR2 is LQKENI.

V usage is TRBV10-3 and J usage is TRBJ2-7, with 7 bases identical to TRBD2. CDR1 and CDR2 (germline): ENHRY, SYGVKD. The CDR3 spans 12 residues. V gave up 5 bases and J gave up 2 bases; unmatched junction bases: 0. Written as DNA, the CDR3 is TGTGCCATCAGTAGCGGGACCTACGAGCAGTACTTC. Amino acid sequence: CAISSGTYEQYF.

The chain combines TRBV6-6 with TRBJ2-7; weak D call: TRBD1 (7 bases). With 1 base removed from V and 8 bases from J, the gap between germline ends came to 18 bases. The CDR3 has 15 residues. Germline CDR1 reads MNHNY; CDR2 reads SVGAGI (reference sequence). The CDR3 sequence is CASSYWDSEGGKQYF. CDR3 sequence (DNA): TGTGCCAGCAGTTACTGGGACAGTGAGGGCGGGAAGCAGTACTTC.

This clone was detected only once. The chain has TRBV27 and TRBJ1-1; the match to TRBD1 covers 7 bases. CDR1 is MNHEY, CDR2 SMNVEV, per germline (reference sequence). Trimming at V came to 4 bases and at J to 11 bases, leaving 7 bases not matched to a gene. This CDR3 is 12 amino acids long. Here the CDR3 reads CASSWGQGDAFF. CDR3 sequence (DNA): TGTGCCAGCAGTTGGGGCCAGGGGGATGCTTTCTTT.

The rearrangement links TRBV4-1 to TRBJ2-1; 8 positions match TRBD2. In germline, CDR1 is MGHRA, CDR2 YSYEKL. The ends lost 0 bases at V and 6 bases at J; junction bases unmatched: 4. The length of the CDR3 is 15 residues. Written as DNA, the CDR3 is TGCGCCAGCAGCCAAGATAGCGGGACTATCAATGAGCAGTTCTTC. Translation gives CASSQDSGTINEQFF.

This sequence joins TRBV5-4 and TRBJ1-5; D not certain. Trimming shortened V by 0 bases and J by 1 base, and 5 bases separated the two germline ends. The germline gives CDR1 SGHNT, CDR2 YYREEE (reference sequence). The CDR3 spans 14 residues. DNA for the CDR3: TGTGCCAGCAGCTTGGCCGGGAGCAATCAGCCCCAGCATTTT. Protein product: CASSLAGSNQPQHF.

The chain is built from TRBV4-3 and TRBJ2-7; the match to TRBD1 covers 11 bases. Trimming cost V 4 bases and J 0 bases; bases outside gene matches: 8. The CDR3 covers 17 residues. Germline V gene data show CDR1 as LGHNA and CDR2 as YSLEER. The chain's CDR3 is CASSRYSGTGGSYEQYF. The CDR3 DNA is TGCGCCAGCAGCCGGTACTCCGGGACAGGGGGCTCCTACGAGCAGTACTTC.

The CDR3 region is CASSLYPRTINWDTQYF. The DNA of the CDR3 is TGTGCCAGCAGCCTCTACCCCCGGACAATCAATTGGGATACGCAGTATTTT. V gene TRBV7-2 combines with J gene TRBJ2-3; D possibly corresponds to TRBD1 (5 bases). Trimming removed 5 bases from V and 6 bases from J, with 24 bases in between. Germline V CDR1 and CDR2: SGHTA, FQGNSA. The CDR3 is made up of 17 amino acids.

The gene calls are TRBV11-2 and TRBJ2-3; TRBD1 matches at 10 bases. Germline V gene sequence: CDR1 SGHAT, CDR2 FQNNGV. The CDR3 extends over 16 amino acids. With V trimmed by 5 bases and J by 3 bases, 8 bases remained unmatched. The CDR3 region is CASSEGQGLTTDTQYF. The CDR3 nucleotides read TGTGCCAGCAGCGAGGGACAGGGGTTAACGACAGATACGCAGTATTTT.

V is TRBV7-2 and J is TRBJ1-2; a possible D gene is TRBD1 (5 bases). The germline V gene has CDR1 SGHTA and CDR2 FQGNSA. There are 14 residues in the CDR3. V was cut by 1 base and J by 4 bases, with 10 bases left in between. CDR3: CASSLDTGPYGYTF. The CDR3 DNA reads as TGTGCCAGCAGCTTAGATACAGGACCCTATGGCTACACCTTC.